The rows below give T cell receptor beta chains drawn from one sample of a study of cytomegalovirus exposure and HLA in healthy donors. Sequencing used immunoSEQ multiplex PCR; TCRdb keeps in-frame clones, though not all of them. The sample has 140,000 or so clones, and its top ten clones hold about 0.96%. Sequences were obtained from PBMCs. These receptors all come from a male donor in good health and CMV-seronegative. The conserved cysteine and the conserved F or W are not part of the CDR3 here. Each record gives: D gene, J gene, V gene, CDR3 protein. D genes are given only for firm matches.

NA | TRBJ1-1 | TRBV6-5 | ASSYQGNTEAF
TRBD2 | TRBJ2-1 | TRBV19 | ASMGGRDEQF
TRBD1 | TRBJ2-7 | TRBV27 | ASSGTGFYEQY
TRBD1 | TRBJ1-4 | TRBV14 | ASSHPTGKEKLF
NA | TRBJ1-2 | TRBV6-1 | ASSEPVPTVLYGYT
NA | TRBJ2-7 | TRBV6-1 | ASSGLRVEGEQY
NA | TRBJ2-7 | TRBV6-1 | ASSEASGGGGYEQY
NA | TRBJ2-7 | TRBV7-9 | ASSPDGEQY
NA | TRBJ1-3 | TRBV7-7 | ASIPTRGAGNTIY
TRBD1 | TRBJ1-1 | TRBV18 | ASSPTGGPEAF
NA | TRBJ1-5 | TRBV30 | AWSVREGQPQH
NA | TRBJ2-3 | TRBV10-1 | ASSQNKGLITDTQY
TRBD1 | TRBJ2-7 | TRBV27 | ASAPGTGYEQY
TRBD2 | TRBJ2-7 | TRBV6-1 | ASLEGLAFYEQY
NA | TRBJ2-1 | TRBV7-9 | ASSIMSLVNEQF
TRBD1 | TRBJ1-2 | TRBV6-6 | ASNLEGRGNYGYT
NA | TRBJ2-1 | TRBV7-6 | ASSSTPGDGGEQF
TRBD1 | TRBJ1-1 | TRBV7-9 | ASSPRQGDTEAF
TRBD2 | TRBJ2-3 | TRBV5-1 | ASSTGWTSAGEMADTQY
NA | TRBJ2-1 | TRBV10-3 | AISDPARRRPNEQF
NA | TRBJ2-3 | TRBV5-1 | ASSFGTDTQY
NA | TRBJ2-2 | TRBV5-1 | ASRPSTGELF
TRBD1 | TRBJ2-1 | TRBV18 | ASSPPGTGSEEQF
NA | TRBJ1-5 | TRBV5-1 | ASSLGAAGSGQPQH
TRBD1 | TRBJ2-2 | TRBV6-5 | ASSWTGGTGELF
TRBD2 | TRBJ2-5 | TRBV29-1 | SVVPILLAGVGETQY
NA | TRBJ1-1 | TRBV5-6 | ASSSSSREAF
NA | TRBJ2-7 | TRBV5-1 | ASSLAGPRSYEQY
NA | TRBJ2-5 | TRBV5-6 | ASSLGQLISYQETQY
TRBD1 | TRBJ1-5 | TRBV5-6 | ASSSQGIRQPQH
TRBD2 | TRBJ2-3 | TRBV6-5 | ASSKTSGSTDTQY
NA | TRBJ1-1 | TRBV6-1 | ASIHRANTEAF
TRBD2 | TRBJ2-3 | TRBV10-3 | AIRLAGIDTQY
NA | TRBJ2-7 | TRBV15 | ATRQVSSYEQY
TRBD1 | TRBJ1-1 | TRBV7-9 | ASSWGGTGELEAF
NA | TRBJ1-5 | TRBV7-2 | ASSRFHSNQPQH
NA | TRBJ1-3 | TRBV4-3 | ASSQEGAVGGNTIY
TRBD1 | TRBJ2-7 | TRBV29-1 | SAGTGYMEQY
NA | TRBJ2-2 | TRBV2 | ASSEIGSTGELF
TRBD2 | TRBJ2-5 | TRBV28 | ASSPERGLQETQY
NA | TRBJ2-7 | TRBV18 | ASSPRVNEQY
NA | TRBJ1-1 | TRBV10-3 | AISDVVAAEAF
NA | TRBJ2-1 | TRBV4-3 | ASSYETGSYNEQF
NA | TRBJ2-3 | TRBV6-1 | ASSALDSPDTQY
TRBD1 | TRBJ2-2 | TRBV29-1 | SVLIRGQGSSGELF
NA | TRBJ1-3 | TRBV5-1 | ASFDRSSGNTIY
NA | TRBJ1-3 | TRBV29-1 | SVEGTNGNTIY
NA | TRBJ2-1 | TRBV2 | ASSEVYRGFSYNEQF
NA | TRBJ2-5 | TRBV7-9 | ASSEIQGWETQY
TRBD1 | TRBJ2-1 | TRBV18 | ASSPLGQQTLSYNEQF
NA | TRBJ1-3 | TRBV7-6 | ASSFGGSAYSGNTIY
TRBD1 | TRBJ2-3 | TRBV29-1 | SVDPLDRVGTDTQY
NA | TRBJ2-2 | TRBV5-1 | ASSFPGEGSGELF
NA | TRBJ2-6 | TRBV19 | ASSRGVIKDSGANVLT
TRBD2 | TRBJ2-1 | TRBV5-4 | ASERDVAGANEQF